This TCR beta chain was captured in a study of blood T cell repertoires in COVID-19. Sequencing was performed with immunoSEQ multiplex PCR; in TCRdb, only in-frame clones are kept and a portion is missing. The sample holds 160,000 or so clones, under 90% seen once. This TCR was sampled from a woman over 75 with acute or convalescent COVID-19. The specimen sequenced was peripheral blood.

The CDR3 nucleotides read TGTGCCAGCAGCGAACCGGGACTAGGGACCTACAATGAGCAGTTCTTC. Its protein product is CASSEPGLGTYNEQFF. This chain links TRBV4-2 with TRBJ2-1; TRBD2 aligns across 8 bases. There are 16 residues in the CDR3. Germline CDR1 LGHNA, CDR2 YNFKEQ. V lost 5 bases and J lost 2; bases outside the gene matches: 8.